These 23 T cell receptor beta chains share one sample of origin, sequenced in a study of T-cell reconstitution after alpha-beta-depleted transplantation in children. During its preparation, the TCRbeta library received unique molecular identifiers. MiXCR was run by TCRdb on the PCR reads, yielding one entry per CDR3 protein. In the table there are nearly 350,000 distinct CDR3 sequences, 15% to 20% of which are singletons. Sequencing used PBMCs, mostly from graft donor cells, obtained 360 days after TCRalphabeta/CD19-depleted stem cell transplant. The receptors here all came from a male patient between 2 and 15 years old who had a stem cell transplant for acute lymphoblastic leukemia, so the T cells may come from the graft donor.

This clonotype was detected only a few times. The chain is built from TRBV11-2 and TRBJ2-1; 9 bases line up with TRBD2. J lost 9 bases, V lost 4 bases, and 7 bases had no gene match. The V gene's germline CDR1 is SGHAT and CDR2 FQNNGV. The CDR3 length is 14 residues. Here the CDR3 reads CASSYQAGGGEQFF. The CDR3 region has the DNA TGTGCCAGCAGCTACCAGGCGGGAGGGGGTGAGCAGTTCTTC.

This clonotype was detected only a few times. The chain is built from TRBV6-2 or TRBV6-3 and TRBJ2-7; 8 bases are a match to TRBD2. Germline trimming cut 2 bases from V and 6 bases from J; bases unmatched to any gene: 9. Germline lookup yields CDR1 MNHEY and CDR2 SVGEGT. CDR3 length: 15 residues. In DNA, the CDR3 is TGTGCCAGCAGTTACCACTTCGGACTAGCAGCCGAGCAGTACTTC. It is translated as CASSYHFGLAAEQYF.

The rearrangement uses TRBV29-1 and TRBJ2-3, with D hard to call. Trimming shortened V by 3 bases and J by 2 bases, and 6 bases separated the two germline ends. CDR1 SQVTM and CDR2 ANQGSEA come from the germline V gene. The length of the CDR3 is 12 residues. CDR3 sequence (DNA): TGCAGCGTTGACGTGGACACAGATACGCAGTATTTT. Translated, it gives CSVDVDTDTQYF.

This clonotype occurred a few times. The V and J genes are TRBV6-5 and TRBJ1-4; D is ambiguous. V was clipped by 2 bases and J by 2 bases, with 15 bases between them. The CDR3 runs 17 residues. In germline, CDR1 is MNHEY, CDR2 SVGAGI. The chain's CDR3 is CASSYQIGRSTNEKLFF. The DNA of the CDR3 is TGTGCCAGCAGTTACCAAATCGGACGGTCCACTAATGAAAAACTGTTTTTT.

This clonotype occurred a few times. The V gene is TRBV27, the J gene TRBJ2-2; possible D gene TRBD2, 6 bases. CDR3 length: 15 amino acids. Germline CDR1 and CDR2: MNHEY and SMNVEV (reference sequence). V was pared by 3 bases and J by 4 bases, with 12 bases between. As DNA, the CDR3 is TGTGCCAGCAGTTTCGTCGGGAGTGCCACCGGGGAGCTGTTTTTT. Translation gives CASSFVGSATGELFF.

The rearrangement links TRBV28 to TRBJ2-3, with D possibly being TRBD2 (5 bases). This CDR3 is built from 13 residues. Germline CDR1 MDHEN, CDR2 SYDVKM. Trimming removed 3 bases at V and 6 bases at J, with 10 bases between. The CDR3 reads CASSFLGSDTQYF. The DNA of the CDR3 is TGTGCCAGCAGTTTTTTAGGGAGCGATACGCAGTATTTT. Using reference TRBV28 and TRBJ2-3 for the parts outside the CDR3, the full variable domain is DVKVTQSSRYLVKRTGEKVFLECVQDMDHENMFWYRQDPGLGLRLIYFSYDVKMKEKGDIPEGYSVSREKKERFSLILESASTNQTSMYLCASSFLGSDTQYFGPGTRLTVL.

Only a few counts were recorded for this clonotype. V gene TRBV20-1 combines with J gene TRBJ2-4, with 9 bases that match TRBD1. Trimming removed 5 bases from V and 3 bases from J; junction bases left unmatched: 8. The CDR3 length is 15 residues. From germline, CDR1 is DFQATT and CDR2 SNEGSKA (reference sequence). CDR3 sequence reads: CSAGDRVGGKNIQYF. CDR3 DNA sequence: TGCAGTGCTGGGGACAGGGTGGGTGGCAAAAACATTCAGTACTTC.

The CDR3 DNA follows: TGTGCCAGCAGAGGACCGAGAAATGAGCAGTTCTTC. This encodes CASRGPRNEQFF. The chain is built from TRBV6-5 and TRBJ2-1; D ambiguous. Germline V gene lookup returns CDR1 MNHEY and CDR2 SVGAGI. This CDR3 region has 12 residues. Trimming cost V 6 bases and J 7 bases, with 10 bases left between them.

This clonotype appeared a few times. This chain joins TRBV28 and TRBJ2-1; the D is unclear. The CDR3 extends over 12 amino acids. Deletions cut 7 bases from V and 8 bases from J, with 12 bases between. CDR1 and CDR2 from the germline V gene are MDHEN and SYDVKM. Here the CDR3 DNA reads TGTGCCAGCACCCCGACCTGGGATGAGCAGTTCTTC. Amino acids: CASTPTWDEQFF.

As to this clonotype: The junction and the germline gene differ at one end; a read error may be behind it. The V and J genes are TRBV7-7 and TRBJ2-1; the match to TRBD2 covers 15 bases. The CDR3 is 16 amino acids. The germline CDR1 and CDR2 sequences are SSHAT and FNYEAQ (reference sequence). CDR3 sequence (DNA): TGTGCTAGCAGCTGGGGACTAGCGGGAGGCGGGGATGAGCAGTTCTTC. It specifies CASSWGLAGGGDEQFF.

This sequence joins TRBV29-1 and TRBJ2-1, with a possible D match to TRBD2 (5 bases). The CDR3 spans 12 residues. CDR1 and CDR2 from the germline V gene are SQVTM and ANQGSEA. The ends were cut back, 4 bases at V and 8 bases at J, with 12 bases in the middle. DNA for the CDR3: TGCAGCGTTGGGTCGGGGAGTCATGAGCAGTTCTTC. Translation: CSVGSGSHEQFF.

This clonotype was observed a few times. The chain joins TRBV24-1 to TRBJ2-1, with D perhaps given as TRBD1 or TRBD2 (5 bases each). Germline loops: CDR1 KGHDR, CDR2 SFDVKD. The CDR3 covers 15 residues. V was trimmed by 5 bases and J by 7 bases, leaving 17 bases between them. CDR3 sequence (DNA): TGTGCCACCAGTGTTACCGGGACCGCCTCTAATGAGCAGTTCTTC. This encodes CATSVTGTASNEQFF.

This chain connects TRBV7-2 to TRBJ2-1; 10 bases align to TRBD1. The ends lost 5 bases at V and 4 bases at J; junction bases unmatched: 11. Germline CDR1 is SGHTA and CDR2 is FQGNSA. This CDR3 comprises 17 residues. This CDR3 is CASSPPPGTGVYNEQFF. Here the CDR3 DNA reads TGTGCCAGCAGCCCCCCTCCCGGGACAGGGGTATACAATGAGCAGTTCTTC. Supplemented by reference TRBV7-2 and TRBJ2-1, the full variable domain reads GAGVSQSPSNKVTEKGKDVELRCDPISGHTALYWYRQSLGQGLEFLIYFQGNSAPDKSGLPSDRFSAERTGGSVSTLTIQRTQQEDSAVYLCASSPPPGTGVYNEQFFGPGTRLTVL.

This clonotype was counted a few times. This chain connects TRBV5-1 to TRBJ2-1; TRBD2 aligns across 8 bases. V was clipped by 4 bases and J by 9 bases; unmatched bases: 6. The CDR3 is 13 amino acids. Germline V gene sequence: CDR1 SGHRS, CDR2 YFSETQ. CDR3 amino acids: CASSIGLAGEQFF. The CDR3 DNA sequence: TGCGCCAGCAGCATAGGACTAGCTGGTGAGCAGTTCTTC.

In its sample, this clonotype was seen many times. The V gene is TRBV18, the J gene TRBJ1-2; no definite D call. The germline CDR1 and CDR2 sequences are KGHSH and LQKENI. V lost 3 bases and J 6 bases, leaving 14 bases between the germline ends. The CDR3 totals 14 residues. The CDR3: CASSPAEVWDGYTF. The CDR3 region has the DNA TGTGCCAGCTCACCGGCCGAGGTCTGGGATGGCTACACCTTC.

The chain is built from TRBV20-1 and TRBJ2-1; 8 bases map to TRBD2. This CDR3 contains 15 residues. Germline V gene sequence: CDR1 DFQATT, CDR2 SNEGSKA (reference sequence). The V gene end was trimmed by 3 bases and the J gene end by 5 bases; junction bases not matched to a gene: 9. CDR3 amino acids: CSARVAGRDNNEQFF. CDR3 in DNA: TGCAGTGCTAGGGTAGCGGGACGGGATAACAATGAGCAGTTCTTC.

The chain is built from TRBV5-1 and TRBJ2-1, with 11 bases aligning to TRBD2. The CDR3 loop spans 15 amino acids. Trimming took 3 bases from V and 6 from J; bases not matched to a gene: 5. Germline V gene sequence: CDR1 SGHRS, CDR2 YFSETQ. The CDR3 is CASSWGLADFNEQFF. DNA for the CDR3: TGCGCCAGCAGCTGGGGACTAGCGGACTTCAATGAGCAGTTCTTC.

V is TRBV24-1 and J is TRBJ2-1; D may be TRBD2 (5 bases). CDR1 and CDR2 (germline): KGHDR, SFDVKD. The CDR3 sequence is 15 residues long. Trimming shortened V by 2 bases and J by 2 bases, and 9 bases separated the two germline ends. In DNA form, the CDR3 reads TGTGCCACCAGTGATTCCAGCGGAACCTACAATGAGCAGTTCTTC. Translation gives CATSDSSGTYNEQFF.

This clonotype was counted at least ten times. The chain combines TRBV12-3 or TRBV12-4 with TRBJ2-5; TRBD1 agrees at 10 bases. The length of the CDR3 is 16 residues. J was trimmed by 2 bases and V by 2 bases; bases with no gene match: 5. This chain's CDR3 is CASSLRDRGGQETQYF. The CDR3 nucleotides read TGTGCCAGCAGTTTAAGGGACAGGGGTGGACAAGAGACCCAGTACTTC.

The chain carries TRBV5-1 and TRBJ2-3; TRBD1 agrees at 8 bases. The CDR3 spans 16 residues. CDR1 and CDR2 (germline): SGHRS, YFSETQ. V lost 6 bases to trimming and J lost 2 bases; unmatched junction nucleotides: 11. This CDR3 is CASTLGAGQATDTQYF. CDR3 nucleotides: TGCGCCAGCACCCTGGGGGCGGGACAGGCCACAGATACGCAGTATTTT.

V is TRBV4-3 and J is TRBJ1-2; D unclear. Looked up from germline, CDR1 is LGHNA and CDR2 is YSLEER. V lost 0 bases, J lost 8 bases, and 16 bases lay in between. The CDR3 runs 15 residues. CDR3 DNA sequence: TGCGCCAGCAGCCAAGATTGGCGGCCTGAGGTGGGCTACACCTTC. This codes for CASSQDWRPEVGYTF.

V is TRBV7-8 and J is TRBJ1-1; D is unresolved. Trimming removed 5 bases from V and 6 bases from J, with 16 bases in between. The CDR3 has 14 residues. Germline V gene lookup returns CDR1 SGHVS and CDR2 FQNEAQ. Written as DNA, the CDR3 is TGTGCCAGCAGCGTATTTTTGGCGGAAGCTGAAGCTTTCTTT. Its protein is CASSVFLAEAEAFF.

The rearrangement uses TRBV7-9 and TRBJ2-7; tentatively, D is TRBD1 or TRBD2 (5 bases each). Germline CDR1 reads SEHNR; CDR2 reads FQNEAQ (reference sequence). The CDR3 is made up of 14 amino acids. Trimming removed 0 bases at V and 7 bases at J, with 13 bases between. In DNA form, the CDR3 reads TGTGCCAGCAGCTTAGCCGGGACCGGTGGGGAGCAGTACTTC. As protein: CASSLAGTGGEQYF.